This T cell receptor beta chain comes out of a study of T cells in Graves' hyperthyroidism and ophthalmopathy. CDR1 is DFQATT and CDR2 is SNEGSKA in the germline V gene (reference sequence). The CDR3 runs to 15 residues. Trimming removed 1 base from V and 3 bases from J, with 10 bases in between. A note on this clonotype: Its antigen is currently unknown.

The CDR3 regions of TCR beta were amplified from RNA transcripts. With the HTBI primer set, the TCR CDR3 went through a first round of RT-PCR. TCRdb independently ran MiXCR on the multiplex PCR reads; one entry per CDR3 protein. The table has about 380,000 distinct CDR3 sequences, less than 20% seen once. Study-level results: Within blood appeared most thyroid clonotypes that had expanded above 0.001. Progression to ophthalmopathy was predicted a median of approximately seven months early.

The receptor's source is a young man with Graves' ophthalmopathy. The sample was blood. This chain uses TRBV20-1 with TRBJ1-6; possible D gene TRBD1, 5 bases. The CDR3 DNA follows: TGCAGTGCTAGAGCAGGACAAATCTATAATTCACCCCTCCACTTT. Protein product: CSARAGQIYNSPLHF.